Listed below are T cell receptor beta chains from one sample, sequenced in a study of blood T cell repertoires in COVID-19. Libraries were prepared by immunoSEQ multiplex PCR; TCRdb keeps only in-frame clonotypes and omits some of them. The profile shows some 400,000 clones, more than 70% of them singletons. The sequenced sample was peripheral blood. These receptors all stem from a woman in her 30s with COVID-19, enrolled during active disease. Both conserved end residues are trimmed from each CDR3. The order of the fields is V gene, J gene, CDR3 protein.

>TRBV7-2|TRBJ2-7
ASSDSLAGRYEQY
>TRBV20-1|TRBJ1-2
SALTGSGYT
>TRBV11-2|TRBJ2-3
ASSLVDFTDTQY
>TRBV15|TRBJ1-2
ATSRLPQGFYGYT
>TRBV3-1/TRBV3-2|TRBJ2-7
ASSHGLAGVSYEQY
>TRBV6-5|TRBJ2-7
ASSAPSGSYEQY
>TRBV18|TRBJ1-2
ASSPSSGGDYGYT
>TRBV5-8|TRBJ1-5
ASSRRGYSNQPQH
>TRBV10-1|TRBJ2-2
ASSSGTGYTGELF
>TRBV10-1|TRBJ2-1
ASSDVTSEYNEQF
>TRBV19|TRBJ2-5
ASTGTGIRDGRETQY
>TRBV4-2|TRBJ1-2
ASSLRGDYGYT
>TRBV9|TRBJ1-2
ASSVVTGGGGYT
>TRBV11-2|TRBJ2-3
ASAPPGGRDTQY
>TRBV29-1|TRBJ1-1
SVVPQDEAF
>TRBV4-1|TRBJ2-7
ASSQDRSGSEQY
>TRBV28|TRBJ2-7
ASSDPIPAGQY
>TRBV18|TRBJ1-1
ASSPLNRGMNTEAF
>TRBV28|TRBJ1-2
ASSLQGDINYGYT
>TRBV4-1|TRBJ2-7
ASSQVAAGINEQY
>TRBV4-1|TRBJ1-4
ASSRHLQGSSEKLF
>TRBV18|TRBJ2-3
ASSPPSGPGDTQY
>TRBV4-1|TRBJ2-7
ASSQGLARTESSYEQY
>TRBV19|TRBJ1-5
ASSLTGGAVGNQPQH
>TRBV5-5|TRBJ2-3
ASSPRGDSGRAGTDTQY
>TRBV30|TRBJ2-2
AWRWRGNTGELF
>TRBV11-2|TRBJ2-5
ASSSSGGPQETQY
>TRBV4-1|TRBJ2-7
ASSHGPGPSAYEQY
>TRBV19|TRBJ1-5
ATQTGWGNQPQH
>TRBV7-9|TRBJ2-2
ASSLRLAGGTGELF
>TRBV5-5|TRBJ1-5
ASSPTGGNQPQH
>TRBV10-3|TRBJ1-3
AMGQGSSGNTIY
>TRBV29-1|TRBJ2-7
SVEATLGRGGFYEQY
>TRBV28|TRBJ1-2
ASSRGDRAGGGYT
>TRBV4-1|TRBJ2-1
ASSQGGNNEQF
>TRBV7-3|TRBJ2-1
ASSLRGDNEQF
>TRBV5-1|TRBJ2-5
ASSPTGQGTQY
>TRBV28|TRBJ2-1
ASSSPRRAAIYEQF
>TRBV4-2|TRBJ1-4
ASSPRAGDGSEKLF
>TRBV28|TRBJ2-4
ASSLGTGIAKNIQY
>TRBV9|TRBJ2-3
ASSVAPNTDTQY
>TRBV28|TRBJ2-2
ASSFGGLLIITGELF
>TRBV5-4|TRBJ2-7
ASSLDPTSGSYEQY
>TRBV13|TRBJ1-6
ASSLGVTGRSPLH
>TRBV30|TRBJ2-7
AWSVLGRAGEQY
>TRBV7-2|TRBJ2-7
ASSFTSAAYEQY
>TRBV7-9|TRBJ2-3
ASSFGGTGPTDTQY
>TRBV19|TRBJ1-5
ASHPSGQSYSNQPQH
>TRBV24-1|TRBJ2-2
ATSDLREDTGELF
>TRBV30|TRBJ2-7
ARDRGAEQY